Listed below are T cell receptor beta chains from one sample, sequenced in a study of blood T cell repertoires in COVID-19. TCRdb keeps only in-frame clones here, not all; method: immunoSEQ multiplex PCR. Among under 100,000 clones listed, 70% to 90% were seen once. Sequencing used peripheral blood. All receptors derive from a woman in her sixties or seventies with active or convalescent COVID-19. CDR3s include the opening cysteine and the closing phenylalanine or tryptophan. A D gene is named only where the DNA matches it firmly. The listing skips clone size in some rows; elsewhere it reads once, few, many or a size class.

len	abundance	v_gene	d_gene	j_gene	CDR3aa	CDR3nt
18	once	TRBV5-4	TRBD1	TRBJ1-2	CASSHGRDRGKGDYGYTF	TGTGCCAGCAGTCATGGAAGGGACAGGGGAAAAGGGGACTATGGCTACACCTTC
11	-	TRBV3-1/TRBV3-2	-	TRBJ2-7	CASSHKYEQYF	TGTGCCAGCAGCCACAAATACGAGCAGTACTTC
15	-	TRBV9	TRBD1	TRBJ2-1	CASSLDRGLGNEQFF	TGTGCCAGCAGCCTCGACAGGGGATTGGGGAATGAGCAGTTCTTC
16	-	TRBV11-2	-	TRBJ2-4	CASSSRLGLAKNIQYF	TGTGCCAGCAGCTCTAGACTAGGATTAGCCAAAAACATTCAGTACTTC
15	-	TRBV4-1	-	TRBJ1-3	CASSTNIESGNTIYF	TGCGCCAGCAGCACCAACATTGAAAGTGGAAACACCATATATTTT
15	-	TRBV19	TRBD1	TRBJ2-5	CASSIEATGGETQYF	TGTGCCAGTAGTATAGAGGCGACAGGGGGCGAGACCCAGTACTTC
14	-	TRBV27	TRBD1	TRBJ2-7	CASSSTGASYEQYF	TGTGCCAGCAGTTCGACAGGGGCCTCCTACGAGCAGTACTTC
15	-	TRBV27	TRBD1	TRBJ1-6	CASSPQGGAFSPLHF	TGTGCCAGCAGCCCCCAAGGGGGCGCGTTTTCACCCCTCCACTTT
15	-	TRBV7-8	TRBD2	TRBJ2-1	CASSLSGGHYNEQFF	TGTGCCAGCAGCCTAAGCGGGGGGCATTACAATGAGCAGTTCTTC
13	-	TRBV10-1	-	TRBJ1-6	CASNQGRNSPLHF	TGCGCCAGCAATCAGGGTCGTAATTCACCCCTCCACTTT
13	-	TRBV19	-	TRBJ2-5	CASRFSAGETQYF	TGTGCCAGTAGGTTCTCGGCGGGGGAGACCCAGTACTTC
15	-	TRBV6-6	TRBD1	TRBJ2-7	CASREGGTGGAGSNF	TGTGCCAGCAGGGAGGGGGGGACAGGGGGCGCGGGATCTAACTTC
15	-	TRBV7-2	TRBD1	TRBJ2-7	CASRERQGSSYEQYF	TGTGCCAGCAGAGAAAGACAGGGGAGCTCCTACGAGCAGTACTTC
18	-	TRBV7-6	-	TRBJ1-1	CASSLRSGPYRERTEAFF	TGTGCCAGCAGCTTAAGGTCGGGCCCCTACAGGGAAAGAACTGAAGCTTTCTTT
14	-	TRBV3-1/TRBV3-2	-	TRBJ1-2	CASSQDNSRVGYTF	TGTGCCAGCAGCCAAGATAATTCGAGAGTTGGCTACACCTTC
15	-	TRBV29-1	-	TRBJ2-3	CSVNSLPGSTDTQYF	TGCAGCGTGAACTCATTGCCCGGTAGTACAGATACGCAGTATTTT
17	-	TRBV11-2	TRBD1	TRBJ1-4	CASSKGQGGSANEKLFF	TGTGCCAGCAGCAAAGGACAGGGAGGCTCGGCTAATGAAAAACTGTTTTTT
13	-	TRBV18	-	TRBJ1-6	CASSPTENSPLHF	TGTGCCAGCTCACCTACAGAAAATTCACCCCTCCACTTT
11	-	TRBV6-2/TRBV6-3	-	TRBJ2-1	CASSYDYEQFF	TGTGCCAGCAGTTACGACTATGAGCAGTTCTTC
15	-	TRBV27	TRBD2	TRBJ2-2	CASSSGRGYTGELFF	TGTGCCAGCTCCTCCGGGCGGGGGTACACCGGGGAGCTGTTTTTT
15	-	TRBV19	-	TRBJ1-2	CASSSDGRQSKGYTF	TGTGCCAGTAGTTCGGATGGGCGACAGTCTAAGGGCTACACCTTC
15	-	TRBV19	-	TRBJ2-1	CAGGEQLGLYNEQFF	TGTGCCGGAGGTGAACAGCTGGGCCTTTACAATGAGCAGTTCTTC
14	once	TRBV28	-	TRBJ1-1	CASSLSNGYTEAFF	TGTGCCAGCAGTTTATCAAACGGTTACACTGAAGCTTTCTTT
15	-	TRBV4-3	-	TRBJ2-2	CASSQLTQGTGELFF	TGCGCCAGCAGCCAATTAACCCAGGGGACCGGGGAGCTGTTTTTT
16	-	TRBV9	-	TRBJ1-4	CASSVGQGIAWEKLFF	TGTGCCAGCAGCGTCGGGCAGGGGATTGCTTGGGAAAAACTGTTTTTT
16	once	TRBV18	TRBD1	TRBJ2-3	CASSPRQGGPTDTQYF	TGTGCCAGCTCACCACGACAGGGGGGGCCGACAGATACGCAGTATTTT
12	-	TRBV18	-	TRBJ2-1	CASSSEVNEQFF	TGTGCCAGCTCATCGGAGGTGAATGAGCAGTTCTTC
13	-	TRBV15	-	TRBJ1-1	CATSADLNTEAFF	TGTGCCACCAGCGCAGACTTGAACACTGAAGCTTTCTTT
13	few	TRBV2	-	TRBJ1-2	CASSPGPSGGYTF	TGTGCCAGCAGTCCCGGCCCCAGCGGGGGCTACACCTTC
15	-	TRBV25-1	TRBD1	TRBJ1-4	CASSDDRATNEKLFF	TGTGCCAGCAGTGATGACAGGGCCACTAATGAAAAACTGTTTTTT
14	-	TRBV6-5	TRBD1	TRBJ1-6	CASTYDRDNSPLHF	TGTGCCAGCACTTACGACAGGGATAATTCACCCCTCCACTTT
16	-	TRBV5-1	TRBD1	TRBJ1-3	CASSLAIQGSGNTIYF	TGCGCCAGCAGCTTGGCCATACAGGGGTCTGGAAACACCATATATTTT
15	-	TRBV6-5	-	TRBJ2-7	CASSYQSPGVYEQYF	TGTGCCAGCAGTTACCAGTCCCCAGGGGTCTACGAGCAGTACTTC
13	-	TRBV3-1/TRBV3-2	-	TRBJ2-7	CASSHASPNEQYF	TGTGCCAGCAGCCATGCCAGTCCCAACGAGCAGTACTTC
15	-	TRBV3-1/TRBV3-2	-	TRBJ2-3	CASSYYGGGTDTQYF	TGTGCCAGCTCCTATTACGGGGGAGGCACAGATACGCAGTATTTT
13	-	TRBV5-4	-	TRBJ1-2	CAPGIQGNYGYTF	TGTGCCCCAGGCATCCAGGGGAACTATGGCTACACCTTC
14	-	TRBV5-1	-	TRBJ1-4	CASSDQGLNEKLFF	TGCGCCAGCAGCGACCAGGGACTTAATGAAAAACTGTTTTTT
13	-	TRBV10-3	-	TRBJ2-5	CAISGGGKETQYF	TGTGCCATCAGTGGAGGAGGAAAAGAGACCCAGTACTTC
11	-	TRBV29-1	-	TRBJ2-3	CSVGAGFAQYF	TGCAGCGTTGGGGCAGGGTTTGCGCAGTATTTT
15	-	TRBV19	-	TRBJ1-4	CASSVQGFTNEKLFF	TGTGCCAGTAGTGTACAGGGTTTTACTAATGAAAAACTGTTTTTT
13	-	TRBV18	-	TRBJ2-7	CASSTGQFYEQYF	TGTGCCAGCTCAACCGGACAGTTCTACGAGCAGTACTTC
16	-	TRBV4-1	-	TRBJ1-4	CASSQDVAGALKKLFF	TGCGCCAGCAGCCAAGATGTCGCGGGGGCCTTGAAAAAACTGTTTTTT
12	-	TRBV19	-	TRBJ1-2	CASSRGGYGYTF	TGTGCCAGTAGCCGGGGAGGGTATGGCTACACCTTC
14	-	TRBV3-1/TRBV3-2	TRBD1	TRBJ1-2	CASSQVQGASGYTF	TGTGCCAGCAGCCAAGTACAGGGGGCCTCTGGCTACACCTTC
14	-	TRBV2	-	TRBJ1-6	CASILGGRTSPLHF	TGTGCCAGCATATTAGGAGGGAGGACTTCACCCCTCCACTTT
14	once	TRBV18	TRBD1	TRBJ2-5	CASSPPGTEETQYF	TGTGCCAGCTCACCCCCTGGGACAGAAGAGACCCAGTACTTC
14	-	TRBV5-1	TRBD1	TRBJ1-6	CASSLGQGGSPLHF	TGCGCCAGCAGCTTAGGACAGGGTGGTTCACCCCTCCACTTT
14	few	TRBV5-1	-	TRBJ2-7	CASTVTGGRYEQYF	TGCGCCAGCACGGTTACCGGGGGACGCTACGAGCAGTACTTC
14	-	TRBV6-2/TRBV6-3	-	TRBJ1-5	CASSYPSGNQPQHF	TGTGCCAGCAGTTATCCTTCGGGTAATCAGCCCCAGCATTTT
18	few	TRBV11-2	TRBD1	TRBJ1-1	CASSFAQSRGTGNTEAFF	TGTGCCAGCAGCTTTGCGCAGAGTCGAGGGACAGGGAACACTGAAGCTTTCTTT
15	-	TRBV4-2	-	TRBJ1-5	CASSQDPGTNQPQHF	TGTGCCAGCAGCCAAGACCCAGGGACAAATCAGCCCCAGCATTTT
16	once	TRBV4-1	-	TRBJ2-7	CASSQPRAREKYEQYF	TGCGCCAGCAGCCAACCCCGTGCCAGGGAAAAGTACGAGCAGTACTTC
15	-	TRBV18	-	TRBJ1-1	CASSPLGGAGTEAFF	TGTGCCAGCTCACCACTAGGGGGGGCAGGCACTGAAGCTTTCTTT
15	-	TRBV7-2	-	TRBJ1-3	CASSFSWGGGNTIYF	TGTGCCAGCAGCTTCTCTTGGGGGGGAGGAAACACCATATATTTT
15	few	TRBV28	-	TRBJ1-5	CASREQGPVNQPQHF	TGTGCCAGCAGGGAACAGGGTCCCGTCAATCAGCCCCAGCATTTT
16	-	TRBV28	TRBD1	TRBJ2-5	CASSLLGTGAQETQYF	TGTGCCAGCAGTTTACTAGGGACAGGGGCCCAAGAGACCCAGTACTTC
13	-	TRBV25-1	TRBD1	TRBJ1-2	CASSGTGGGGYTF	TGTGCCAGCAGTGGGACAGGGGGTGGTGGCTACACCTTC